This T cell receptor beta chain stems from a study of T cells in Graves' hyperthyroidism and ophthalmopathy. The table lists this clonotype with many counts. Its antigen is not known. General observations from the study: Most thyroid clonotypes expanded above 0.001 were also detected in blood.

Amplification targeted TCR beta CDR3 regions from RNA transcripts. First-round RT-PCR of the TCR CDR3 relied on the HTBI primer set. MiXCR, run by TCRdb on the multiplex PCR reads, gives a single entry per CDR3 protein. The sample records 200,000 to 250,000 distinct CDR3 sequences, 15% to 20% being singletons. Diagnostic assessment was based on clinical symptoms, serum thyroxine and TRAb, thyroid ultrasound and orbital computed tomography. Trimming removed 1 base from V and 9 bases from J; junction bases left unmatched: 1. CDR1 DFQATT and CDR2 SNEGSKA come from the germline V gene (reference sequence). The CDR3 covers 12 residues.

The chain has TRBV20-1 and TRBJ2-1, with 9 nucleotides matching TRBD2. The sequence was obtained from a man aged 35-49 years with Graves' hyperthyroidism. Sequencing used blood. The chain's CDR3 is CSARASGAEQFF. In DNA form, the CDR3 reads TGCAGTGCTAGAGCTAGCGGGGCTGAGCAGTTCTTC.